This T cell receptor beta chain was identified during a study of cytomegalovirus exposure and HLA in healthy donors (dated by TCRdb to 2016 to 2017). In the study overall: In an earlier analysis of about 560 of the donors, around 300 Gb of sequence data and 90 million to 120 million unique TCR beta sequences from about 190 million T cells were reported. Rather than using new phenotypic data, the later analysis identified candidate immune exposures from TCR beta sequences and from how often those sequences occurred across donors. An early release that covered more than 550 HLA-typed donors contained approximately 290 gigabases of sequencing data and 85 million to 100 million unique TCR sequences. An earlier analysis of approximately 580 of the donors used high-throughput TCR beta sequencing to judge whether each TCR beta V gene segment behaved as functional or pseudogenic. Donor age, sex, ethnicity and CMV serostatus were compiled together with the repertoire data. The genetic ancestry cluster associated with self-reported Caucasian donors included roughly 84% of the roughly 410 genotyped donors. The study aimed to test whether cataloging public T cell receptors could reveal signatures of past pathogen exposure. Several DR-DQ haplotypes were handled as single units for association and clustering, since linkage in the cohort was strong. Both class I and class II loci were covered by HLA typing, at four-digit resolution. Among under 450 genotyped donors of the cohort, an average of about 240,000 unique TCR beta nucleotide sequences were sequenced per donor, around 20% of them non-productive. A later genetic analysis took genome-wide SNP genotypes for about 55% of the roughly 700 donors and used that subset as a discovery cohort. Besides the first cohort of 550 to 750 subjects, a separate validation cohort made up of over 100 different subjects was used. To study patterns of TCR occurrence, a later analysis re-analyzed previously published TCR beta repertoires from several hundred donors and added high-resolution HLA genotyping. To predict cytomegalovirus infection status, the study brought together high-throughput TCR immunosequencing, statistical association of individual TCRs with disease status, and machine learning. All discovery cohort repertoires had been generated using a single sequencing platform. The T cell repertoires of 666 subjects were profiled by immunosequencing and related to cytomegalovirus serostatus. The number of typed donors differed by locus: about 620-640 for A, B, C, DRB1 and DQB1; 522 for DQA1; approximately 600 for DPA1; and 400 to 480 for DPB1.

Library preparation was by the immunoSEQ multiplex PCR assay. The multiplex PCR relied on a mix of 60 forward primers for TCR Vbeta segments and 13 reverse primers for TCR Jbeta segments. Amplification of the CDR3 region of rearranged TCR beta genes was performed with a multiplex PCR assay on genomic DNA. Amplified TCR beta libraries were sequenced as 87-base-pair reads on the Illumina HiSeq System. In the paper's pipeline: A later analysis tallied some 79 million unique TCR beta chains across the approximately 670 repertoires, and around 9.9 million of those chains were shared by two or more donors. Raw reads were error-corrected and collapsed into unique sequences by a nearest-neighbor algorithm in which closely related sequences were merged to remove PCR and sequencing errors. CDR3 sequences were aligned to IMGT reference sequences to assign V, D and J gene segments. For a sequence to be retained, a match of at least six nucleotides to both a V gene segment and a J gene segment was required. Rearrangements were called productive when the CDR3 lacked stop codons and stayed in frame with V and J; all others were non-productive. Following IMGT convention, CDR3 was defined as the stretch from the second conserved V-encoded cysteine to the conserved J-encoded phenylalanine. The earlier analysis of some 550 of the donors excluded any sequence lacking an unambiguous match to a single V gene segment. An earlier analysis of a few hundred of the donors classified V segments as functional when productive rearrangements were above 56.7% and as segregating when the standard deviation between donors was above 5%. A statistical classification framework was built to diagnose cytomegalovirus status from the catalog of TCR beta chain sequences. In a later analysis, V and J genes were assigned by comparing TCR nucleotide sequences against IMGT/GENE-DB human TR gene sequences. Using the TCRdist pipeline, a later analysis assigned CDR3 sequences along with most-parsimonious VDJ recombination scenarios. In a later analysis, each TCR beta chain was defined by its CDR3 amino acid sequence together with its V-gene family, and reads lacking a unique V-gene family were excluded. A later analysis removed roughly 590 highly shared, low-generation-probability nucleotide sequences to deal with suspected cross-contamination and a sequencing artifact. In a later analysis, a clonal expansion index was calculated for each public chain from normalized within-repertoire ranks of inferred template counts. Generation probabilities in a later analysis came from a VDJ recombination model fitted to out-of-frame rearrangements, and those results were checked against IGoR. A later analysis scored TCR-TCR, TCR-HLA and TCR-CMV co-occurrence with hypergeometric tests, applying a repertoire-size bias correction to TCR pairs. False discovery rates were estimated in a later analysis by permuting HLA or CMV assignments 20 times. In a later analysis, co-occurring TCRs were grouped with DBSCAN, and TCRdist sequence similarity was added when clustering was performed within HLA-allele-positive subsets. For co-occurrence clustering, repertoires with fewer than 30,000 or more than 120,000 public chains were excluded, along with five repertoires with anomalous nucleotide sharing. Held by TCRdb, this immuneACCESS table contains in-frame sequences only and omits some clones. Under half of the omission traces to an unresolved V gene where checked; the cause of the rest is unknown. V and J calls and clone size come straight from that table; D and trimming were deduced from the DNA. The sample table records some 30,000 clones; 80% to 90% of these occur just once. The top ten clonotypes cover 2.7% of the sample.

Overall results and qualifications from the work: Several of the top co-occurrence clusters appeared to be linked to parvovirus B19, influenza, CMV and Epstein-Barr virus, according to a later analysis. Sequencing depth was assumed to be roughly uniform across donors in the presence/absence analyses, though that assumption may not hold. Because HLA typing was unavailable for some donors at each locus, only the typed subset was used in association tests. Compared with equally common non-associated chains, HLA-associated TCR beta chains in a later analysis were more clonally expanded and had lower generation probabilities. According to a later genetic analysis, donors in an Asian-associated ancestry cluster had fewer N-insertions in productive TCRs than the roughly 660-donor mean. When HLA alleles, especially DR and DQ, strongly co-occurred, TCR associations were difficult to assign to individual alleles. Most TCR sequences were observed very rarely across donors, whereas some public TCRs were present in many individuals. Because the 87-base-pair reads could not distinguish some IMGT-functional V segments, including TRBV6-2 and TRBV6-3, those segments were excluded. In an earlier analysis of 587 of the donors, most TCR beta V segments appeared in productive rearrangements about 87% or about 30% of the time, broadly matching IMGT annotations. A further reported finding was that TCR beta sequences accurately predicted the HLA-A and HLA-B alleles for most subjects in the first cohort. Cytomegalovirus status was reported to be diagnosed by the classifier with high specificity and sensitivity in both the original and validation cohorts. In the study, around 150 TCR beta chains were listed as associated with cytomegalovirus. A later analysis associated 16,951 TCR beta sequences with specific HLA alleles at a false discovery rate of 0.05. The authors suggested that the approach could potentially be generalized to other disease states and immunological phenotypes. Linkage disequilibrium might explain the correlated functional status among segregating V segments, but an unknown experimental factor could not be ruled out. In a later analysis, the rate of TCR association differed among HLA loci, with DRB1 alleles having the most associated TCRs and HLA-C alleles having the fewest. In a later genetic analysis, a missense DCLRE1C variant was associated with V-gene and J-gene trimming of TCR beta chains, and the association was replicated in an independent cohort. The earlier analysis of approximately 560 of the donors excluded roughly 16 rarely observed V segments, including chromosome 9 orphons, because counts were too low. A few of the identified cytomegalovirus-associated TCR beta chains were confirmed in vitro to be specific for cytomegalovirus antigens. A cluster of highly shared sequence variants was judged likely to represent a technical artifact of the sequencing pipeline. In this cohort, only TCR beta chains were sequenced, and detectable features were limited by the absence of alpha or paired-chain data. CMV serostatus was the only immune exposure information available for the cohort. According to a later analysis, most CMV-associated TCR beta chains appeared to be HLA-restricted, and the HLA associations seemed to be driven largely by CMV exposure.

The cohort comprised approximately 700 healthy bone marrow donors. At the time of sampling, every cohort member was nominally healthy, though immune exposures that went unrecorded were likely present. The donor tested CMV seronegative, placing the donor among the 350 to 400 seronegative members of the cohort. Every donor gave a peripheral blood sample, and the peripheral blood mononuclear cells from that sample were used for TCR beta sequencing. Genomic DNA extraction from the blood cell samples was performed with the Qiagen DNeasy Blood Extraction Kit. V gives up 4 bases and J gives up 2 bases, and the segment between their germline ends measures 9 bases. Per the germline V gene, SNHLY is the CDR1 and FYNNEI is the CDR2. From the cysteine up to the phenylalanine, the CDR3 has a length of 13 residues. Of the read, only the CDR3 DNA is kept; its 39 bases are in frame from base 1. A note on this clone: Its specific antigen is unknown. Qualities for individual bases were not recorded, and no much larger clone is one base off.

The receptor was derived from a boy aged 5-17 years in good health and CMV-seronegative. Sequencing was done on a sample of PBMCs. The sequence links TRBV2 to TRBJ2-7; matching of 6 bases hints at TRBD2 as the D gene. The CDR3 has the sequence CASSVPGAYEQYF. The bases read TGTGCCAGCAGTGTTCCGGGGGCCTACGAGCAGTACTTC.